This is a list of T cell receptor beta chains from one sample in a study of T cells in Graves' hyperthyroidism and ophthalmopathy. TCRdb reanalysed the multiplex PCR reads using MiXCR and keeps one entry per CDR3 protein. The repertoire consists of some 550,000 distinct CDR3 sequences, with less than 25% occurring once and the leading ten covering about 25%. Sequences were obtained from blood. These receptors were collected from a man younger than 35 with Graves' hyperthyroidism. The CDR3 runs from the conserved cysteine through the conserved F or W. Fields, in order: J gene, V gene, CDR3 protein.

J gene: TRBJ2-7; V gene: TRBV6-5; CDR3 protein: CASSYSRDSYEQYF
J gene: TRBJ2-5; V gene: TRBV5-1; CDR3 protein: CASSFNGWDETQYF
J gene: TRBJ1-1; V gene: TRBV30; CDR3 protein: CAWGRQGYTEAFF
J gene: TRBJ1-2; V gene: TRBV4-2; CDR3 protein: CASSQAPGQAYGYTF
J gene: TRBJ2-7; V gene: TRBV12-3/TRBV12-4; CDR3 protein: CASRKPGTGRRNYEQYF
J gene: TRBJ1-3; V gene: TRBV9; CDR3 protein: CASSVMDRDYGNTIYF
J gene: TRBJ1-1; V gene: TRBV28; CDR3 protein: CASAAGQVTEAFF
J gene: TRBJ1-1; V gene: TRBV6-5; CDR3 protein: CASTQPGSTEAFF
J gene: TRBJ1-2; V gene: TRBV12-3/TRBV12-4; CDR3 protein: CASSFEWTNYGYTF
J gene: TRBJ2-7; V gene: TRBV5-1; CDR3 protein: CASSPGTTTYEQYF
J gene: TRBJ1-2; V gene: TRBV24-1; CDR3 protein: CATSDPRDSGGYTF
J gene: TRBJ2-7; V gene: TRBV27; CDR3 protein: CASSSPGQGLVTQYF
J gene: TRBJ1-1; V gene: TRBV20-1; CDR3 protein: CSAKGGGGRTEAFF
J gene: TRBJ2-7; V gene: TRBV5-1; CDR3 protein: CASSLAGQGIDEQYF
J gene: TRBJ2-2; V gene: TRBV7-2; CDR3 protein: CASSFPLGEARAGELFF
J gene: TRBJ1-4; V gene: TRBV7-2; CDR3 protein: CASSRSTGEKLFF
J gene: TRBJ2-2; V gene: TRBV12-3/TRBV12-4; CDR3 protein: CASSGTTGDRGTGELFF
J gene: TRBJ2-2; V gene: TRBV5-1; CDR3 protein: CASSRDRTAGELFF
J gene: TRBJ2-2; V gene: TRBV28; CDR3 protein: CASGGTGPPGELFF
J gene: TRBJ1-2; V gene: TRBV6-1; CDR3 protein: CASSLDRVTNYGYTF
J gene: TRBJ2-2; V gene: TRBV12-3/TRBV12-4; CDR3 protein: CASSLGGGGKTGELFF
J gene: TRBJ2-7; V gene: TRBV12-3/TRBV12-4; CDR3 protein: CASSQRGGLYEQYF
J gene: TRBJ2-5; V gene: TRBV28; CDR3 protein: CASSSGTGAGETQYF
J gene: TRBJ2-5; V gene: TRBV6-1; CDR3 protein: CAISGHQETQYF
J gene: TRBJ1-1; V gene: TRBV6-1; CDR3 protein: CASRQGAYAFF
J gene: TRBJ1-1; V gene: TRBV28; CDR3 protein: CASSPGTGFWDTEAFF
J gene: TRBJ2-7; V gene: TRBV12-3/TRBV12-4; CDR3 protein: CASSWWAGANEQYF
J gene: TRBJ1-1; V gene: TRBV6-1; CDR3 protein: CASTDPDRNTEAFF
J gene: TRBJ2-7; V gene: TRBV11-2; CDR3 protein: CASSFVERWGEQYF
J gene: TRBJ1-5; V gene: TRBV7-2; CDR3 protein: CASSSPVGAQHF
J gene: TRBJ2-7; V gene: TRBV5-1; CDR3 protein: CASSPGGGMPYEQYF
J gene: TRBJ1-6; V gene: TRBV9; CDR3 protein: CASSVLSDKGSPLHF
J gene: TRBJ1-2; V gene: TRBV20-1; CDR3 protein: CSASTGPYGYTF
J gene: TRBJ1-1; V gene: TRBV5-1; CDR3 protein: CASSLEGGGLEAFF
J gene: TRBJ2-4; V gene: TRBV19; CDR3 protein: CASETKGMNIQYF
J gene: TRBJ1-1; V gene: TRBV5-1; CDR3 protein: CASSWGPTSGTEAFF
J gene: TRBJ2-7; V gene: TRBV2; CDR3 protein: CASSEQGKGYEQYF
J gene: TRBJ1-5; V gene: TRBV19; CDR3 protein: CASSRVLGQPQHF
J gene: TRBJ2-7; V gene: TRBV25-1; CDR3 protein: CASNVRREVYEQYF
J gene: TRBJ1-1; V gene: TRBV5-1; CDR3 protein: CASSLEGAGVTEAFF